This T cell receptor (beta chain) was profiled in a study of graft-versus-host responses after intestinal transplantation. Study information: Recipients were given multivisceral, liver-intestinal, or isolated intestinal transplants. Recipients uniformly received anti-thymocyte globulin induction, followed by tacrolimus and steroids for approximately 3 years.

The study's findings and limits: There were GvH clones found in recipient marrow, and some of them appeared first in ileum or blood. Within allografts, high graft-versus-host to host-versus-graft clonal ratios were seen among patients with graft-donor T cell macrochimerism.

Trimming took 1 base from V and 6 from J, leaving 6 bases between them. CDR1 is SGHDT, CDR2 YYEEEE, per germline. The CDR3 runs to 12 residues. This table comes from immunoSEQ multiplex PCR, and its TCRdb copy is limited to in-frame clones, with some not included. The data show some 86,000 clones, 80% to 95% seen once. In regard to this clone: Antigen: not known.

Source: unstimulated CD8+ T cells sorted from spleen or lymph node cells, taken before intestinal transplant. This TCR was recovered from a human donor who received an intestinal transplant. The V and J genes are TRBV5-6 and TRBJ2-3; unclear D gene. CDR3 DNA: TGTGCCAGCAGCTTGAGTGGGGATACGCAGTATTTT. Residues: CASSLSGDTQYF.